The 2 T cell receptor beta chains below all came from one sample that was sequenced in a study of T-cell memory formation after mild COVID-19 (dated by TCRdb to the early 2020s). The library was made by 5' RACE. TCRdb lists the instrument as Illumina NovaSeq 6000. In TCRdb, the public reads were trimmed at Q25 with fastp and aligned with MiXCR, with productive beta chains retained. Rows are combined by CDR3 protein, so each entry shows the most common genes and DNA. The sample records 130,000 to 150,000 distinct CDR3 sequences, 6% to 6.5% of which are singletons. Approximately 2.1% of the sample is held by the ten biggest clonotypes. The sequenced sample was PBMCs or a T cell subset sorted from them (not recorded which). Receptor source: an adult woman who had mild COVID-19 (a few samples of this study predate the infection). The sample titles of this study are shuffled in the database, so cell type and time point are left out; the donor was told from shared clones.

The chain uses TRBV7-9 and TRBJ2-7; TRBD1 is a possible D gene (5 bases). The V end was cut by 1 base, the J end by 5 bases, with 15 bases between. Germline V gives CDR1 SEHNR, CDR2 FQNEAQ (reference sequence). This CDR3 spans 15 amino acids. The CDR3 region has the DNA TGTGCCAGCAGCTTAGAAGTTGGGGCATTCAACGAGCAGTACTTC. The encoded protein is CASSLEVGAFNEQYF.

The sample holds a few counts of this clonotype. The chain recombines TRBV3-1 with TRBJ2-7; D gene uncertain. CDR1 is LGHDT, CDR2 YNNKEL, per germline (reference sequence). CDR3 length: 14 amino acids. Trimming took off 4 bases at V and 4 bases at J, with 14 bases between the two ends. DNA for the CDR3: TGTGCCAGCAGCCTCATCGGACGGCGGTACGAGCAGTACTTC. Protein product: CASSLIGRRYEQYF.